This TCR beta chain was sequenced during a study of blood T cells in healthy people across ages. V lost 3 bases, J lost 3 bases, and 5 bases stayed unmatched. This CDR3 has 14 amino acids. Germline assignment: CDR1 SEHNR and CDR2 FQNEAQ (reference sequence). This clonotype was seen a handful of times. Combining a sample-barcoded 5' primer with a J-beta primer mix, a second PCR ran for about 6 to 11 cycles. Via MiXCR, TCRdb re-called the 5' RACE reads, giving one row per CDR3 protein. The table lists some 640,000 distinct CDR3 sequences, roughly 49% of them singletons. The clonotype originates from a woman in her sixties or seventies in good health. The source material was blood. The chain joins TRBV7-9 to TRBJ2-7, with 7 bases fitting TRBD1. The CDR3 nucleotides read TGTGCCAGCAGCTTCGCGACAGGGAACTACGAGCAGTACTTC. Residues: CASSFATGNYEQYF.